This T cell receptor (beta chain) appears in the sequencing data of a study of response to subunit inactivated influenza vaccine. Regarding the study as a whole: Few additional T cells are recruited per seasonal influenza vaccination, authors suggested.

TCRdb re-derived calls from the RT-PCR reads in MiXCR, one entry per CDR3 protein. The table includes about 540,000 distinct CDR3 sequences, less than 25% detected once. Points on this clonotype: The antigen remains undetermined.

The CDR3 consists of 15 residues. Trimming took 5 bases from V and 5 from J; bases not matched to a gene: 11. This same sample was also part of a study on T cells expressing NK-cell markers. As that study records: 5'RACE template switching with UMIs produced the TCR beta cDNA. In several experiments, sorting was confined to alpha-beta TCR T cells through use of an anti-gamma-delta TCR antibody.

Material: CD4+ T cells sorted from PBMCs, obtained 11 to 12 days after vaccination. The chain is built from TRBV12-3 or TRBV12-4 and TRBJ2-5, with 7 bases identical to TRBD1. The clonotype originates from a man between 45 and 60 years old who received an inactivated influenza vaccine. CDR3 amino acids: CASSRDSLVLETQYF. DNA of the CDR3: TGTGCCAGCAGTAGGGACAGTCTCGTCCTGGAGACCCAGTACTTC.